The 30 T cell receptor beta chains below were found in one sample sequenced in a study of CD8+ T cells in alopecia areata. It was cDNA, reverse transcribed from extracted RNA, that served as the sequencing template. Sequenced by immunoSEQ multiplex PCR; TCRdb stores in-frame clones only, minus some. The table records roughly 190,000 clones, over 55% of them present only once. Indicated treatment: oral pan-JAK inhibitor, 5-10 mg twice daily. The sequencing here drew on CD4+ T cells sorted from blood, taken at week 24, from a patient treated with tofacitinib. Receptor source: a human donor with alopecia areata.

The chain combines TRBV2 with TRBJ2-3, with 9 nucleotides matching TRBD2. CDR3 length: 14 residues. Trimming at V came to 10 bases and at J to 3 bases, leaving 8 bases not matched to a gene. Germline loops: CDR1 SNHLY, CDR2 FYNNEI. CDR3 in amino acids: CANARLADTDTQYF. The CDR3 region has the DNA TGTGCCAACGCGCGACTAGCGGATACAGATACGCAGTATTTT.

V gene TRBV7-2 combines with J gene TRBJ2-2; TRBD1 is a possible D gene (5 bases). CDR3 length: 13 amino acids. The V end was cut by 0 bases, the J end by 7 bases, with 6 bases between. Germline CDR1 and CDR2: SGHTA and FQGNSA. CDR3 DNA: TGTGCCAGCAGCTTAGCTAGGGGCGGGGAGCTGTTTTTT. It yields the protein CASSLARGGELFF. Full variable domain (outside the CDR3, taken from reference TRBV7-2 and TRBJ2-2): GAGVSQSPSNKVTEKGKDVELRCDPISGHTALYWYRQSLGQGLEFLIYFQGNSAPDKSGLPSDRFSAERTGGSVSTLTIQRTQQEDSAVYLCASSLARGGELFFGEGSRLTVL.

The chain carries TRBV27 and TRBJ1-1; D not certain. The CDR3 runs 15 residues. CDR1 and CDR2 from the germline V gene are MNHEY and SMNVEV (reference sequence). The V and J ends lost 7 bases and 1 base respectively, with 16 bases between them. CDR3 bases: TGTGCCAGCACAAAAGGACCCCTCCCGAACACTGAAGCTTTCTTT. Its translation is CASTKGPLPNTEAFF.

The rearrangement uses TRBV4-3 and TRBJ2-3, with 7 positions matching TRBD2. Germline CDR1 LGHNA, CDR2 YSLEER. CDR3 size: 17 residues. With 0 bases clipped from V and 4 bases from J, the junction kept 10 bases outside the gene matches. In DNA form, the CDR3 reads TGCGCCAGCAGCCAAGATAGGCGGGGGATCCGCGCAGATACGCAGTATTTT. This encodes CASSQDRRGIRADTQYF.

This clone was seen once. This rearrangement joins TRBV30 to TRBJ1-5; D call uncertain. V dropped 0 bases and J dropped 7 bases, with 16 bases sitting between them. Germline V gene lookup returns CDR1 GTSNPN and CDR2 SVGIG (reference sequence). The CDR3 runs to 15 residues. The CDR3 DNA reads as TGTGCCTGGAGTGTAAAGGTGAGAGGCTTACAGCCCCAGCATTTT. It codes for CAWSVKVRGLQPQHF.

The V gene is TRBV29-1, the J gene TRBJ1-4; 10 bases are shared with TRBD1. V gave up 4 bases and J gave up 5 bases; unmatched junction bases: 1. In germline, CDR1 is SQVTM, CDR2 ANQGSEA. CDR3 length: 13 amino acids. CDR3 in amino acids: CSVADRGNEKLFF. As DNA, the CDR3 is TGCAGCGTTGCGGACAGGGGGAATGAAAAACTGTTTTTT.

The chain recombines TRBV4-2 with TRBJ2-5; unclear D gene. The ends were cut back, 0 bases at V and 3 bases at J, with 11 bases in the middle. This CDR3 region has 15 residues. CDR1 is LGHNA and CDR2 is YNFKEQ in the germline V gene. The CDR3 loop reads CASSQEPSGEETQYF. The DNA of the CDR3 is TGTGCCAGCAGCCAAGAACCGAGTGGGGAAGAGACCCAGTACTTC.

This rearrangement joins TRBV11-3 to TRBJ1-5, with 7 bases lining up with TRBD1. The CDR3 extends over 13 amino acids. V gave up 5 bases and J gave up 6 bases; unmatched junction bases: 4. Germline CDR1 is SGHNT and CDR2 is YENEEA. CDR3 nucleotide sequence: TGTGCCAGCAGCCGGGGACAGCTTCAGCCCCAGCATTTT. Translated, it gives CASSRGQLQPQHF.

V is TRBV4-3 and J is TRBJ2-2, with 7 bases lining up with TRBD1. CDR1 is LGHNA, CDR2 YSLEER, per germline. The length of the CDR3 is 14 residues. The V gene end was trimmed by 1 base and the J gene end by 7 bases; junction bases not matched to a gene: 3. The CDR3: CASSQGGGSGELFF. The CDR3 nucleotides read TGCGCCAGCAGCCAAGGAGGGGGCAGCGGGGAGCTGTTTTTT.

This chain links TRBV18 with TRBJ1-2; D gene ambiguous. CDR1 is KGHSH, CDR2 LQKENI, per germline. V was cut by 3 bases and J by 3 bases, with 8 bases left in between. This CDR3 is 13 amino acids long. The CDR3 here is CASSPRDDYGYTF. CDR3 in DNA: TGTGCCAGCTCACCCCGGGATGACTATGGCTACACCTTC.

The chain's CDR3 is CASSVVGQGTEAFF. The CDR3 DNA follows: TGTGCCAGCAGCGTAGTGGGACAGGGCACTGAAGCTTTCTTT. The chain links TRBV9 to TRBJ1-1; the match to TRBD1 covers 9 bases. The CDR3 spans 14 residues. The ends lost 0 bases at V and 4 bases at J; junction bases unmatched: 1. Germline CDR1 and CDR2: SGDLS and YYNGEE.

The V gene is TRBV4-3, the J gene TRBJ2-5, with D perhaps matching TRBD1 (5 bases). The CDR3 sequence is 15 residues long. From germline, CDR1 is LGHNA and CDR2 YSLEER. The V end was cut by 0 bases, the J end by 4 bases, with 12 bases between. This chain's CDR3 is CASSQENRWTETQYF. The CDR3, as DNA: TGCGCCAGCAGCCAAGAGAACAGGTGGACAGAGACCCAGTACTTC.

This chain links TRBV19 with TRBJ2-7, with D perhaps being TRBD1 or TRBD2 (5 bases each). The CDR3 has 13 amino acids. Trimming took 5 bases from V and 1 from J, leaving 9 bases between them. Germline CDR1 and CDR2: LNHDA and SQIVND (reference sequence). The CDR3 protein is CASSVGVSYEQYF. The DNA of the CDR3 is TGTGCCAGTAGTGTGGGGGTATCCTACGAGCAGTACTTC.

The rearrangement joins TRBV5-6 to TRBJ1-2; TRBD1 is a possible D gene (5 bases). V lost 6 bases and J 7 bases, leaving 22 bases between the germline ends. Germline values: CDR1 SGHDT, CDR2 YYEEEE. The CDR3 is made up of 15 amino acids. CDR3 sequence: CASIERGSGNVGYTF. In DNA, the CDR3 is TGTGCCAGCATTGAACGGGGCAGCGGCAATGTTGGCTACACCTTC.

Notes on this clone: This specimen includes other DNA sequences encoding the same CDR3. The rearrangement links TRBV30 to TRBJ1-2, with D perhaps matching TRBD1 (5 bases). V lost 2 bases, J lost 4 bases, and 8 bases lay in between. Looked up from germline, CDR1 is GTSNPN and CDR2 is SVGIG (reference sequence). The CDR3 has 12 amino acids. The CDR3 spells CAWSRQGYGYTF. The CDR3 DNA follows: TGTGCCTGGAGTCGGCAGGGCTATGGCTACACCTTC. The variable domain in full, with the rest retrieved from reference TRBV30 and TRBJ1-2, is SQTIHQWPATLVQPVGSPLSLECTVEGTSNPNLYWYRQAAGRGLQLLFYSVGIGQISSEVPQNLSASRPQDRQFILSSKKLLLSDSGFYLCAWSRQGYGYTFGSGTRLTVV.

CDR3 amino acids: CASSDPGEQFF. As DNA, the CDR3 is TGTGCCAGCAGTGACCCCGGTGAGCAGTTCTTC. The chain is built from TRBV6-1 and TRBJ2-1, with D unclear. CDR3 length equals 11 residues. Trimming cost V 3 bases and J 9 bases, with 6 bases left between them. The germline V gene has CDR1 MNHNS and CDR2 SASEGT.

The chain has TRBV6-5 and TRBJ1-4; TRBD1 aligns across 7 bases. Germline loops: CDR1 MNHEY, CDR2 SVGAGI. CDR3 length: 14 amino acids. The J segment lost 7 bases and the V segment lost 6 bases, leaving 8 bases of the junction unmatched. This CDR3 is CASSPRQGGEKLFF. In nucleotides, the CDR3 is TGTGCCAGCAGCCCTCGACAGGGAGGTGAAAAACTGTTTTTT.

The rearrangement uses TRBV5-6 and TRBJ2-2; maybe TRBD2 (5 bases). CDR1 is SGHDT, CDR2 YYEEEE, per germline. The CDR3 contains 12 residues. Trimming took 6 bases from V and 7 from J, leaving 10 bases between them. CDR3 DNA: TGTGCCAGCAAGAGGGTTAGCGGGGAGCTGTTTTTT. Amino acids: CASKRVSGELFF. Looking up the rest from reference TRBV5-6 and TRBJ2-2 gives the full variable domain: DAGVTQSPTHLIKTRGQQVTLRCSPKSGHDTVSWYQQALGQGPQFIFQYYEEEERQRGNFPDRFSGHQFPNYSSELNVNALLLGDSALYLCASKRVSGELFFGEGSRLTVL.

CDR3 in amino acids: CAIRPSLQGNTGELFF. The CDR3 region has the DNA TGTGCCATCAGACCATCTCTACAGGGCAACACCGGGGAGCTGTTTTTT. The chain has TRBV10-3 and TRBJ2-2, with D tentatively TRBD1 (6 bases). The CDR3 extends over 16 amino acids. Germline V gene sequence: CDR1 ENHRY, CDR2 SYGVKD. With 6 bases removed from V and 2 bases from J, the gap between germline ends came to 16 bases.

This clone has just a few counts. The rearrangement joins TRBV6-1 to TRBJ2-4; D gene unclear. V was clipped by 7 bases and J by 7 bases, with 8 bases between them. This CDR3 comprises 11 residues. CDR1 and CDR2 (germline): MNHNS, SASEGT. The DNA for the CDR3 is TGTGCCAGCAATAGGGATAACATTCAGTACTTC. Translation gives CASNRDNIQYF.

The chain joins TRBV11-2 to TRBJ1-2; D gene unclear. The CDR3 is 11 amino acids. The V gene lost 5 bases and the J gene lost 8 bases, with 9 bases spanning the gap. CDR1 and CDR2 from the germline V gene are SGHAT and FQNNGV. The CDR3 DNA follows: TGTGCCAGCAGCCCCCGGGAAGGCTACACCTTC. This codes for CASSPREGYTF.

The genes are TRBV29-1 and TRBJ2-3; D call uncertain. Germline V gives CDR1 SQVTM, CDR2 ANQGSEA. V lost 1 base to trimming and J lost 1 base, with 6 bases between them. This CDR3 spans 13 amino acids. CDR3 bases: TGCAGCGTTGAAGGAGAAGGCACAGATACGCAGTATTTT. Translation gives CSVEGEGTDTQYF.

The chain joins TRBV6-1 to TRBJ1-5; D gene unclear. CDR3 length: 12 residues. The ends were cut back, 8 bases at V and 4 bases at J, with 9 bases in the middle. Per germline, CDR1 MNHNS and CDR2 SASEGT. The DNA for the CDR3 is TGTGCCAGCTGGGGAGGTAATCAGCCCCAGCATTTT. Amino acids: CASWGGNQPQHF.

The table lists this clone with a few counts. The J gene is TRBJ1-2, the V gene TRBV27; 7 bases match TRBD1. The CDR3 contains 14 residues. Germline V lookup: CDR1 MNHEY, CDR2 SMNVEV (reference sequence). After removal of 5 bases from V and 4 bases from J, the junction contained 7 bases not matched to a gene. CDR3: CASSTGQFPYGYTF. In DNA form, the CDR3 reads TGTGCCAGCAGTACGGGACAGTTCCCCTATGGCTACACCTTC.

Notes on this clone: At the DNA level, this CDR3 is encoded by other sequences in the same sample as well. The chain employs TRBV6-5 and TRBJ1-4; TRBD1 matches at 8 bases. The CDR3 runs 15 residues. Germline V gene lookup returns CDR1 MNHEY and CDR2 SVGAGI. Trimming took 2 bases from V and 7 from J; bases not matched to a gene: 6. The CDR3 loop reads CASSYGGTGGEKLFF. In DNA form, the CDR3 reads TGTGCCAGCAGTTACGGTGGGACAGGTGGTGAAAAACTGTTTTTT.

This clone was counted a few times. The chain carries TRBV28 and TRBJ2-7; no firm D call. Between the trimmed V and J ends, which lost 6 bases and 5 bases, there was a span of 8 bases. Germline CDR1 MDHEN, CDR2 SYDVKM. The CDR3 runs 11 residues. CDR3 nucleotides: TGTGCCAGCAGCCGAAGGGACGAGCAGTACTTC. It translates to CASSRRDEQYF.

The DNA of the CDR3 is TGTGCCAGCAGCGTAGGAGCGGGGGGGCGAGAGCAGTACTTC. Its translation is CASSVGAGGREQYF. V is TRBV9 and J is TRBJ2-7; 10 nucleotides match TRBD2. The germline V gene has CDR1 SGDLS and CDR2 YYNGEE. The CDR3 extends over 14 amino acids. V lost 0 bases, J lost 7 bases, and 4 bases stayed unmatched.

The chain is built from TRBV19 and TRBJ1-2, with D unresolved. Trimming cost V 9 bases and J 4 bases, with 15 bases left between them. The CDR3 is made up of 13 amino acids. Germline-derived CDR1 and CDR2 are LNHDA and SQIVND (reference sequence). The CDR3 reads CASTAAGPYGYTF. The CDR3 DNA reads TGTGCCAGCACAGCAGCAGGACCCTATGGCTACACCTTC.

This clone was picked up a small number of times. This rearrangement joins TRBV20-1 to TRBJ1-2, with D uncertain. The CDR3 is made up of 11 amino acids. Trimming left V 5 bases short and J 8 bases short, with 12 bases between. In germline, CDR1 is DFQATT, CDR2 SNEGSKA (reference sequence). CDR3 coding DNA: TGCAGTGCTTGGGCCGAAGGGGGCTACACCTTC. Translated, it gives CSAWAEGGYTF.

The chain joins TRBV14 to TRBJ1-1, with TRBD1 matching 7 bases. V lost 1 base, J lost 11 bases, and 7 bases stayed unmatched. There are 13 residues in the CDR3. The germline CDR1 and CDR2 sequences are SGHDN and FVKESK. The CDR3: CASSQVGTERAFF. The CDR3 bases are TGTGCCAGCAGCCAAGTAGGGACAGAAAGGGCTTTCTTT.